Following are 21 T cell receptor beta chains from one sample sequenced in a study of blood T cell repertoires in COVID-19. Profiled with immunoSEQ multiplex PCR; TCRdb holds only in-frame clones, not every one. The table lists 100,000 or so clones, nearly 95% of them singletons. Sample: peripheral blood. The receptors stem from a human donor with active COVID-19. The donor label of this sample is uncertain.

This clone has a single count. V is TRBV5-1 and J is TRBJ1-2; TRBD1 agrees at 9 bases. V dropped 3 bases and J dropped 8; count of bases not matched to a gene: 8. Per the germline V gene, CDR1 is SGHRS and CDR2 is YFSETQ. The CDR3 is 14 residues long. CDR3 nucleotides: TGCGCCAGCAGCTCTACAGGGGGCGCTGAGGGCTACACCTTC. It codes for CASSSTGGAEGYTF.

This clone has a single count. The chain employs TRBV25-1 and TRBJ2-6; 7 bases align to TRBD1. Trimming cost V 1 base and J 0 bases; bases outside gene matches: 6. The CDR3 has 18 residues. Germline values: CDR1 MGHDK, CDR2 SYGVNS. The CDR3 bases are TGTGCCAGCAGTGAATTCCAACAGGGGATCTCTGGGGCCAACGTCCTGACTTTC. Amino acids: CASSEFQQGISGANVLTF.

This chain uses TRBV2 with TRBJ1-2, with a possible D match to TRBD1 (5 bases). This CDR3 has 14 residues. Germline lookup yields CDR1 SNHLY and CDR2 FYNNEI. Trimming took off 3 bases at V and 5 bases at J, with 13 bases between the two ends. DNA of the CDR3: TGTGCCAGCAGTGATCAGGGCGCGAGGTATGGCTACACCTTC. Its translation: CASSDQGARYGYTF.

This rearrangement joins TRBV10-3 to TRBJ2-2; 9 nucleotides align to TRBD1. Germline assignment: CDR1 ENHRY and CDR2 SYGVKD. The CDR3 loop spans 18 amino acids. V gave up 10 bases and J gave up 4 bases; unmatched junction bases: 19. The CDR3 here is CATLSGTGSRGSTGELFF. DNA of the CDR3: TGTGCCACTTTATCCGGGACAGGGAGCCGTGGGAGCACCGGGGAGCTGTTTTTT.

The chain joins TRBV9 to TRBJ1-1, with a weak D call TRBD1 (5 bases). Germline CDR1 reads SGDLS; CDR2 reads YYNGEE. The V and J ends lost 2 bases and 1 base respectively, with 9 bases between them. This CDR3 region has 14 residues. The CDR3 reads CASSVHDRNTEAFF. The CDR3 region has the DNA TGTGCCAGCAGCGTCCATGACAGGAACACTGAAGCTTTCTTT.

This chain joins TRBV6-1 and TRBJ2-7; tentative D call: TRBD1 (6 bases). V was pared by 2 bases and J by 1 base, with 18 bases between. The CDR3 is made up of 17 amino acids. The germline gives CDR1 MNHNS, CDR2 SASEGT. CDR3 in amino acids: CASSEPLMTGLSYEQYF. Written as DNA, the CDR3 is TGTGCCAGCAGTGAACCTTTGATGACAGGCCTATCCTACGAGCAGTACTTC.

The chain combines TRBV6-5 with TRBJ2-7; 7 nucleotides line up with TRBD1. Germline V gives CDR1 MNHEY, CDR2 SVGAGI. J was trimmed by 2 bases and V by 8 bases; bases with no gene match: 12. This CDR3 is built from 15 residues. CDR3 bases: TGTGCCAGCCAAGAGGGGGCAGGGACAGCCTACGAGCAGTACTTC. The encoded protein is CASQEGAGTAYEQYF.

This chain links TRBV5-6 with TRBJ1-5, with 8 bases aligning to TRBD1. The CDR3 is 14 amino acids. CDR1 and CDR2 from the germline V gene are SGHDT and YYEEEE. Trimming removed 4 bases from V and 5 bases from J; junction bases left unmatched: 5. The CDR3 DNA follows: TGTGCCAGCAGCATCGGACAGGGTTATCAGCCCCAGCATTTT. Protein: CASSIGQGYQPQHF. Filled out from reference TRBV5-6 and TRBJ1-5, the complete variable domain reads DAGVTQSPTHLIKTRGQQVTLRCSPKSGHDTVSWYQQALGQGPQFIFQYYEEEERQRGNFPDRFSGHQFPNYSSELNVNALLLGDSALYLCASSIGQGYQPQHFGDGTRLSIL.

V is TRBV25-1 and J is TRBJ2-1; TRBD2 aligns across 8 bases. The germline V gene encodes CDR1 MGHDK and CDR2 SYGVNS. The CDR3 is made up of 13 amino acids. V shed 6 bases and J 5 bases; nucleotides not matched to a gene: 3. CDR3 sequence (DNA): TGTGCCAGCAGCGGACTAGCCGACAATGAGCAGTTCTTC. Translating it yields CASSGLADNEQFF.

CDR3 nucleotide sequence: TGCAGCGCTAGACAGGGGGCCGGGGAGCTGTTTTTT. Translated, it gives CSARQGAGELFF. The chain uses TRBV29-1 and TRBJ2-2; 9 bases are a match to TRBD1. CDR1 and CDR2 (germline): SQVTM, ANQGSEA. V lost 7 bases and J lost 6; bases outside the gene matches: 3. The CDR3 totals 12 residues.

The chain links TRBV28 to TRBJ2-2; no clear D gene. The V and J ends lost 2 bases and 8 bases respectively, with 6 bases between them. The germline gives CDR1 MDHEN, CDR2 SYDVKM. This CDR3 spans 12 amino acids. The CDR3 reads CASSLAIGELFF. CDR3 coding DNA: TGTGCCAGCAGTTTAGCGATTGGGGAGCTGTTTTTT.

The gene calls are TRBV4-3 and TRBJ2-7; maybe TRBD2 (6 bases). This CDR3 spans 15 amino acids. The V end was cut by 0 bases, the J end by 3 bases, with 12 bases between. Germline V gene data show CDR1 as LGHNA and CDR2 as YSLEER. CDR3 sequence: CASSQDRLDYYEQYF. CDR3 sequence (DNA): TGCGCCAGCAGCCAAGATCGATTGGACTACTACGAGCAGTACTTC.

The CDR3: CASSPAAPGATGAKNIQYF. The CDR3 region has the DNA TGTGCCAGCAGCCCCGCTGCCCCAGGGGCAACAGGGGCCAAAAACATTCAGTACTTC. The V call is TRBV11-3, the J call TRBJ2-4; D may be TRBD1 (6 bases). There are 19 residues in the CDR3. Deletions cut 5 bases from V and 1 base from J, with 24 bases between. Germline V gene data show CDR1 as SGHNT and CDR2 as YENEEA.

The V and J genes are TRBV4-3 and TRBJ1-2; D might be TRBD1 (6 bases). The CDR3 is made up of 15 amino acids. The V and J ends lost 3 bases and 5 bases respectively, with 16 bases between them. Germline V CDR1 and CDR2: LGHNA, YSLEER. The CDR3 coding sequence is TGCGCCAGCAGCCACGACATTGGACAGCGGTATGGCTACACCTTC. Encoded protein: CASSHDIGQRYGYTF.

This sequence joins TRBV28 and TRBJ1-3, with D tentatively TRBD1 (6 bases). The CDR3 has 16 amino acids. The germline V and J ends were trimmed by 1 base and 2 bases, with 12 bases remaining between them. CDR1 is MDHEN, CDR2 SYDVKM, per germline. The chain's CDR3 is CASSLSPGQPGNTIYF. CDR3 nucleotides: TGTGCCAGCAGTTTATCCCCTGGACAGCCTGGAAACACCATATATTTT.

The chain recombines TRBV5-4 with TRBJ1-2; 7 positions agree with TRBD1. The CDR3 is 15 amino acids. J gave up 2 bases and V 4 bases, and 8 bases lay outside the gene matches. The germline CDR1 and CDR2 sequences are SGHNT and YYREEE (reference sequence). CDR3 amino acids: CASSLSGQLNYGYTF. Here the CDR3 DNA reads TGTGCCAGCAGCCTTTCGGGACAGCTAAACTATGGCTACACCTTC. Looking up the rest from reference TRBV5-4 and TRBJ1-2 gives the full variable domain: ETGVTQSPTHLIKTRGQQVTLRCSSQSGHNTVSWYQQALGQGPQFIFQYYREEENGRGNFPPRFSGLQFPNYSSELNVNALELDDSALYLCASSLSGQLNYGYTFGSGTRLTVV.

This rearrangement joins TRBV27 to TRBJ2-7; D is possibly TRBD2 (6 bases). The CDR3 runs to 12 residues. Trimming removed 8 bases from V and 5 bases from J, with 13 bases in between. The germline V gene has CDR1 MNHEY and CDR2 SMNVEV (reference sequence). The CDR3 DNA sequence: TGTGCCAGCCGCTCCCGGGAGCACGAGCAGTACTTC. Amino acids: CASRSREHEQYF.

Written as DNA, the CDR3 is TGCAGCGTTAGAGAAAATAGCAATCAGCCCCAGCATTTT. It translates to CSVRENSNQPQHF. The chain employs TRBV29-1 and TRBJ1-5; D gene unclear. Trimming pared 5 bases from V and 0 bases from J, leaving 8 bases between. Germline V gene lookup returns CDR1 SQVTM and CDR2 ANQGSEA. The CDR3 covers 13 residues.

The genes are TRBV4-3 and TRBJ2-5; a possible D gene is TRBD2 (6 bases). Trimming cost V 2 bases and J 5 bases, with 12 bases left between them. This CDR3 has 14 amino acids. CDR1 LGHNA and CDR2 YSLEER come from the germline V gene. This CDR3 reads CASSQRLVGETQYF. DNA of the CDR3: TGCGCCAGCAGCCAACGACTAGTGGGGGAGACCCAGTACTTC.

The V call is TRBV6-2 or TRBV6-3, the J call TRBJ2-7; 9 nucleotides agree with TRBD2. The junction had 9 bases not matched to a gene; V was cut back by 6 bases and J by 0 bases. Germline CDR1 reads MNHEY; CDR2 reads SVGEGT. This CDR3 region has 16 residues. CDR3: CASSPWVAGASYEQYF. The CDR3 bases are TGTGCCAGCAGCCCTTGGGTAGCGGGGGCCTCCTACGAGCAGTACTTC.

The chain joins TRBV19 to TRBJ2-2; D gene ambiguous. The CDR3 is made up of 13 amino acids. Trimming pared 5 bases from V and 2 bases from J, leaving 6 bases between. Germline CDR1 is LNHDA and CDR2 is SQIVND (reference sequence). The CDR3 DNA reads TGTGCCAGTAGTCCCACAAACACCGGGGAGCTGTTTTTT. Translation gives CASSPTNTGELFF. Full variable domain (rest looked up from reference TRBV19 and TRBJ2-2): DGGITQSPKYLFRKEGQNVTLSCEQNLNHDAMYWYRQDPGQGLRLIYYSQIVNDFQKGDIAEGYSVSREKKESFPLTVTSAQKNPTAFYLCASSPTNTGELFFGEGSRLTVL.